This TCR beta chain was retrieved from a study of blood T cell repertoires in COVID-19 (dated by TCRdb to about 2020). Some background on the complete study: The collaborator samples originated in the United States, Italy and Spain and spanned the acute and convalescent phases of COVID-19. The prospective study material was composed of cDNA or gDNA derived from T cells, B-cell-depleted T cells, or PBMCs. Subjects who had been exposed to COVID-19, were actively infected with it, or had recovered from it provided the deeply sampled blood TCRbeta repertoires that made up the dataset. A freely available public database, intended as a resource for researchers studying the immune response to SARS-CoV-2, is where the repertoires were released. Samples were obtained from the ongoing ImmuneRACE study (first 160 participants) and from approximately 1,200 subjects provided by 6 global collaborators. A de-identified subject ID, COVID-19 status, age in years and sex were almost always included in the sample metadata. HLA class I and class II types, where available, came from metadata supplied by the sample provider rather than from assay-based typing.

Whole blood was collected in K2EDTA tubes by collaborating institutions according to the institutions' own protocols. For TCRbeta analysis, collaborator samples were shipped as frozen whole blood, as isolated PBMCs, or as DNA extracted from either sample type. The immunoSEQ Assay, a bias-controlled multiplex PCR, was used to amplify TCRbeta CDR3 regions from genomic DNA. Per the original workflow: Nucleated cell counts per sample were estimated from amplification of reference gene primers within the assay. To quantify the absolute abundance of each unique TCRbeta CDR3 rearrangement, sequence reads were collapsed and filtered. For each sample, productive Simpson clonality was calculated by taking the square root of Simpson's diversity index across productive rearrangements. The immuneACCESS repertoire file appears here via TCRdb, limited to in-frame rearrangements. These files lack a portion of the clones; in checked studies, under half of the deficit traces to unresolved V genes, and the cause of the others is not known. Clonal size and the V and J genes are those of that table, whereas D and trimming came from the DNA. Recorded for this sample are 60,000 to 85,000 clones; 84% of them occurred a single time. The ten largest clones capture approximately 35% of the sample.

As concerns this clone: What antigen it recognizes has not been identified. No base quality information exists; no much larger clone differs at one position.

The research as a whole found: How much clinical and demographic metadata was included differed by source and by participant, and the metadata was provided uncurated.

The material sequenced was peripheral blood. The clonotype originates from a man aged 70 or older with acute or convalescent COVID-19.

The CDR3 sequence is CASRLAGVGTEAFF. The sequenced DNA is TGTGCCAGCAGGCTTGCAGGGGTTGGGACTGAAGCTTTCTTT. The sequence joins TRBV6-5 to TRBJ1-1; D gene: possibly TRBD1, on 6 matching bases. The trim is 6 bases for V and 5 bases for J, with a gap of 16 bases between the germline ends. The CDR3 runs 14 amino acids, cysteine and phenylalanine included. The kept DNA is CDR3 alone, 42 bases in frame from the first base. For CDR1 and CDR2, the germline V gene lists MNHEY and SVGAGI.